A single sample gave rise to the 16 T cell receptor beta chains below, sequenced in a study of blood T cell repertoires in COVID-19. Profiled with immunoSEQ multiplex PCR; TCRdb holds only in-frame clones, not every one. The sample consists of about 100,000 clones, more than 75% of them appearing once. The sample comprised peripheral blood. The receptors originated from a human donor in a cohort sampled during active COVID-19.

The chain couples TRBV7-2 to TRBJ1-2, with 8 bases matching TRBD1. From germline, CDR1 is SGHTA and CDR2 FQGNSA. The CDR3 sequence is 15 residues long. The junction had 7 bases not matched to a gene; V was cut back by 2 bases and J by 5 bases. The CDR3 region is CASSLNPGGEYGYTF. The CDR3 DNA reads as TGTGCCAGCAGCTTAAACCCAGGGGGCGAATATGGCTACACCTTC.

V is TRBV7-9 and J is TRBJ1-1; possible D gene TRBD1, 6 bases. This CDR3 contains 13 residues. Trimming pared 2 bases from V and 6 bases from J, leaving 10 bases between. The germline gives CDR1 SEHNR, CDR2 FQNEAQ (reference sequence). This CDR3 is CASSLTGSPEAFF. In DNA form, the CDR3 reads TGTGCCAGCAGCTTAACAGGGAGCCCTGAAGCTTTCTTT.

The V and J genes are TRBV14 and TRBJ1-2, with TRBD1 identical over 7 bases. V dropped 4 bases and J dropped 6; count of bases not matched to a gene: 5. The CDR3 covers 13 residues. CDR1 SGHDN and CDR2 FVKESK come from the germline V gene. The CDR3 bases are TGTGCCAGCAGCCCCCGACAGGGAGATGGCTACACCTTC. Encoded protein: CASSPRQGDGYTF.

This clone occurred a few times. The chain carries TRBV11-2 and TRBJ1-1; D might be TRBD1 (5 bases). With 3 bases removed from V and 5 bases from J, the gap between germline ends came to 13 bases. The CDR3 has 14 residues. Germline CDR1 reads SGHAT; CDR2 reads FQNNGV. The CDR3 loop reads CASSFNRKGTEAFF. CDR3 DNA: TGTGCCAGCAGCTTTAATCGGAAGGGGACTGAAGCTTTCTTT.

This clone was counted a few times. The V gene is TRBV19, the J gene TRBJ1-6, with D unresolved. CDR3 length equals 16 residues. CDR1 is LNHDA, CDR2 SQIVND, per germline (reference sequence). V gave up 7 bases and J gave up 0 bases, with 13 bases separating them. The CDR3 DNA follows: TGTGCCAGTATGTGGGCGACGAGCTCCTATAATTCACCCCTCCACTTT. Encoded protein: CASMWATSSYNSPLHF.

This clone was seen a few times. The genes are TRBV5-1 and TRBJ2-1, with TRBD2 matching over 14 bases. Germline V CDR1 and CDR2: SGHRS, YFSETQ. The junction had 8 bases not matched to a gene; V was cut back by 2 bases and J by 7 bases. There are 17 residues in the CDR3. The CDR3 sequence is CASSLAGTSGSDNEQFF. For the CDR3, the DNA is TGCGCCAGCAGCTTAGCCGGGACTAGCGGGAGTGATAATGAGCAGTTCTTC.

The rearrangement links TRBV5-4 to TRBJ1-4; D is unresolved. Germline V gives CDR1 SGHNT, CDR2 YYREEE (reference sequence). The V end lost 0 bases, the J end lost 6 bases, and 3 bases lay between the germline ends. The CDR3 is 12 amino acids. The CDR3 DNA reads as TGTGCCAGCAGCTTGGGAGATGAAAAACTGTTTTTT. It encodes CASSLGDEKLFF.

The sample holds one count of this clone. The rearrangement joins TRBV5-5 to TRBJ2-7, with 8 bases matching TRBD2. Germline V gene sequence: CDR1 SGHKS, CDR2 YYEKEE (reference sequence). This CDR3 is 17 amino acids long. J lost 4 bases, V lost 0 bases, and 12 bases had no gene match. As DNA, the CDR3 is TGTGCCAGCAGCTTGGCCGATGGTAGCGGGGAATGGTACGAGCAGTACTTC. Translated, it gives CASSLADGSGEWYEQYF.

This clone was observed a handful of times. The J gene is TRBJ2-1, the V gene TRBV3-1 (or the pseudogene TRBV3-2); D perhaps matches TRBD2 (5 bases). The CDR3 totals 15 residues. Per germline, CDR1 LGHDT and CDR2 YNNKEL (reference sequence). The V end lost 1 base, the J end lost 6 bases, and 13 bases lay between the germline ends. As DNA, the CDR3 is TGTGCCAGCAGCCAAGCGTTCCTAGCTGGCAATGAGCAGTTCTTC. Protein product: CASSQAFLAGNEQFF.

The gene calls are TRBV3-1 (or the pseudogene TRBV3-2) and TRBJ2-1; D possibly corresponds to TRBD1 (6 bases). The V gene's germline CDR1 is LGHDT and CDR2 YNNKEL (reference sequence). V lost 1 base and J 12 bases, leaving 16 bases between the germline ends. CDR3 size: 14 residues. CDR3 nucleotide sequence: TGTGCCAGCAGCCAAGGGGGCCAGGGGATCGGGCAGTTCTTC. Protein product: CASSQGGQGIGQFF.

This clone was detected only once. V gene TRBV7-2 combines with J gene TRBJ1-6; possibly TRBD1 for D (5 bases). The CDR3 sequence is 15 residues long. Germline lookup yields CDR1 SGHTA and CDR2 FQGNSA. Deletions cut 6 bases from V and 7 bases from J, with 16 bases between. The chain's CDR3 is CASSLRGERNSPLHF. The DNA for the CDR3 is TGTGCCAGCAGTCTTAGGGGTGAACGCAATTCACCCCTCCACTTT.

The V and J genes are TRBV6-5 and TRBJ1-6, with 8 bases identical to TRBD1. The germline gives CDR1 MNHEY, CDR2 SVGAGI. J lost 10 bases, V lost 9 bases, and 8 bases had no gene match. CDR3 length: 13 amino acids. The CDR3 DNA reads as TGTGCCAGTCTCACAGGGGGGGACTCACCCCTCCACTTT. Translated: CASLTGGDSPLHF.

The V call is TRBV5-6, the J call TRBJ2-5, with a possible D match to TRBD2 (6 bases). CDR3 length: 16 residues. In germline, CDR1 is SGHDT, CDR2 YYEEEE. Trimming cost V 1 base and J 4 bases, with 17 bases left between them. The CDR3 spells CASSLLTWSRGETQYF. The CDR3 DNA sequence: TGTGCCAGCAGCTTGCTGACATGGTCGCGGGGAGAGACCCAGTACTTC.

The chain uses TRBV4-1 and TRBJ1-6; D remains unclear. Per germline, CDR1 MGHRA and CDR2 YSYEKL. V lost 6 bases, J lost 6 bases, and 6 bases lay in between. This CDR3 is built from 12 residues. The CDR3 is CASRHPNSPLHF. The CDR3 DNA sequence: TGCGCCAGCAGACACCCTAATTCACCCCTCCACTTT.

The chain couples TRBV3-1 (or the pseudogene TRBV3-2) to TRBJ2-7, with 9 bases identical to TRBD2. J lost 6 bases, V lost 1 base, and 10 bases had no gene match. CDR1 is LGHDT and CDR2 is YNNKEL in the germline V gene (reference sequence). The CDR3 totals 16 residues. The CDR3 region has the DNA TGTGCCAGCAGCCAAGCCCGGGCGGGAGGGCCCGCCGAGCAGTACTTC. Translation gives CASSQARAGGPAEQYF.

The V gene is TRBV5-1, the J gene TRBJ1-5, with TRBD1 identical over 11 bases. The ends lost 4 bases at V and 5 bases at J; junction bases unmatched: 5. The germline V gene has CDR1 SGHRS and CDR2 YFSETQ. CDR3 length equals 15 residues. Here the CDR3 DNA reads TGCGCCAGCAGCCGGACAGGGGGCGTGGATCAGCCCCAGCATTTT. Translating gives CASSRTGGVDQPQHF.